The T cell receptor (beta chain) under discussion was sequenced for a study of cytomegalovirus exposure and HLA in healthy donors. The CDR3 is made up of 16 amino acids. The V segment lost 3 bases and the J segment 8 bases; nucleotides outside the gene matches: 4. Germline lookup yields CDR1 LNHDA and CDR2 SQIVND (reference sequence). Findings of the study overall: In an earlier analysis, productive rearrangement rates for most beta V segments clustered near 90% or 30%. TRBV6-2, TRBV6-3 and some other V segments were excluded as indistinguishable.

The PCR had 60 Vbeta and 13 Jbeta primers. Data came from immunoSEQ multiplex PCR; TCRdb stores just in-frame clones and leaves some out. The sample carries some 130,000 clones, about 74% recorded once. As regards this clone: Its antigen is undetermined.

The TCR originated in a man aged 35-49 years in good health and CMV-seronegative. Sequencing input: PBMCs. V is TRBV19 and J is TRBJ2-1; 16 positions match TRBD2. In DNA, the CDR3 is TGTGCCAGTAGTATGCTCGGGACTAGCGGGAGGGATGAGCAGTTCTTC. This sequence encodes CASSMLGTSGRDEQFF.